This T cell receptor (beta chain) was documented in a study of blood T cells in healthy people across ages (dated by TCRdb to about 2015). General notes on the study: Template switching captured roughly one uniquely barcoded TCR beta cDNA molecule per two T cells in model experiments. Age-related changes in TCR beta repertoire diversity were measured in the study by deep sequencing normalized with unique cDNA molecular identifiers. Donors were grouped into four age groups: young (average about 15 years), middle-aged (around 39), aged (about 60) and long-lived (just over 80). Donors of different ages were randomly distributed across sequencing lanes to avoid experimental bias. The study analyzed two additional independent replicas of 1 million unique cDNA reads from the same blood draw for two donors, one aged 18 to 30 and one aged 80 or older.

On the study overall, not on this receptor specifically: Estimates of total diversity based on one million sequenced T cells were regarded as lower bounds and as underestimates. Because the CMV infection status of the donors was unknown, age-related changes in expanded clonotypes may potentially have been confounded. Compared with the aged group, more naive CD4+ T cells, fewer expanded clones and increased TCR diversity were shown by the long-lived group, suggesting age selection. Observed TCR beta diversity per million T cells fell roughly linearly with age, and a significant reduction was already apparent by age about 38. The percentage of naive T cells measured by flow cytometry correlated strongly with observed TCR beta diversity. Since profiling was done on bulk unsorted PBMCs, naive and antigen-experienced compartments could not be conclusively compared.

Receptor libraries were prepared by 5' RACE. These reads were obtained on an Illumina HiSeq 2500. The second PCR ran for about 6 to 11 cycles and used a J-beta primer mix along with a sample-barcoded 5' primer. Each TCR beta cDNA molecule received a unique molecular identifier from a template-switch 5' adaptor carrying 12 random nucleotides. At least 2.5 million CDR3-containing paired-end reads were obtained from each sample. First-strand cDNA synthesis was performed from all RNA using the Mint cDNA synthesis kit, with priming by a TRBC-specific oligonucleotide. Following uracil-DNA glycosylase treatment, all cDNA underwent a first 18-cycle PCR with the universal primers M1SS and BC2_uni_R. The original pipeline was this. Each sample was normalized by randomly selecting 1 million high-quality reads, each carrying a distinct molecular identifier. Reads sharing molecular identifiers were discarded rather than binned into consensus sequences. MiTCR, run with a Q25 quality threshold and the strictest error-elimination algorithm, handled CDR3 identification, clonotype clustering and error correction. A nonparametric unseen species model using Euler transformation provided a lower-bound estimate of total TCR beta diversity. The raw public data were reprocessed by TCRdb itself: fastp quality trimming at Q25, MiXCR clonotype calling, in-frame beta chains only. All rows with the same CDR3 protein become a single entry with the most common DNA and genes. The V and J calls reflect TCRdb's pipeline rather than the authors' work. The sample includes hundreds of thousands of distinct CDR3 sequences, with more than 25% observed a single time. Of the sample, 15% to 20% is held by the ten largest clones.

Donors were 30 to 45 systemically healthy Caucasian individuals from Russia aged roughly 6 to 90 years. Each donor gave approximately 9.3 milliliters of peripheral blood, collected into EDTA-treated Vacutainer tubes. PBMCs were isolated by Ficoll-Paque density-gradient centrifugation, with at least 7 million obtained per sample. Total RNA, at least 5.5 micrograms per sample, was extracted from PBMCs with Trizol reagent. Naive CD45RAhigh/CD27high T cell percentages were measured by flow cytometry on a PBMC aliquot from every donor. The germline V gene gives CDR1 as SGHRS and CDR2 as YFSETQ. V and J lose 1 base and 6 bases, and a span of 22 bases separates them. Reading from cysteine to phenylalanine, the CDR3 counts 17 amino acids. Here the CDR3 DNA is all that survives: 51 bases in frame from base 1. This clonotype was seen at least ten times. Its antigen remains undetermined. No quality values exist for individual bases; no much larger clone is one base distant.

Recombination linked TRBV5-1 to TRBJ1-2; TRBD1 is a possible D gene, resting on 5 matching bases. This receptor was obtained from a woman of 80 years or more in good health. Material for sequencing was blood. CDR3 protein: CASSLNYRGPGGNGYTF. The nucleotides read TGCGCCAGCAGCTTGAATTACCGGGGACCCGGCGGGAATGGCTACACCTTC.